The present T cell receptor (beta chain) was sequenced within a study of T cells in localized non-small cell lung cancer. Repertoires were generated with immunoSEQ multiplex PCR, while TCRdb's copy carries only in-frame clones and drops some. The sample shows approximately 57,000 clones, 86% of them seen only once. Study-level findings and limits: Researchers found a median approximately 55 of the top 100 tumor clones in adjacent lung. Owing to sequencing of a solitary tumor region, heterogeneity cannot be discounted. Highest T cell clonality was seen in uninvolved adjacent lung, surpassing that measured in tumor. Overall survival was longer when the density of T cells in the blood was higher.

The CDR3 runs to 14 residues. V was pared by 5 bases and J by 2 bases, with 2 bases of the junction left unmatched. Per the germline V gene, CDR1 is WNHNN and CDR2 is SYGVQD (reference sequence). This clone showed up just a few times. The antigen is unknown. This sample comprised peripheral blood, obtained before any cancer treatment. This sequence joins TRBV10-1 and TRBJ2-7, with 11 positions matching TRBD1. The clonotype comes from a woman aged 40-69 years with stage I lung adenocarcinoma. CDR3 sequence: CASSLDRGPYEQYF. The CDR3 DNA sequence: TGCGCCAGCAGTCTGGACAGGGGGCCCTACGAGCAGTACTTC.